This T cell receptor (beta chain) was sequenced during a study of T cell changes during pregnancy in multiple sclerosis. This CDR3 is 15 amino acids long. V lost 4 bases and J lost 2; bases outside the gene matches: 5. The V gene's germline CDR1 is MNHNS and CDR2 SASEGT. Using immunoSEQ multiplex PCR, the repertoire was profiled, and TCRdb retains in-frame clones only, with some absent. The sample lists 65,000 to 85,000 clones; 92% were seen once. The rearrangement uses TRBV6-1 and TRBJ1-2, with 9 positions matching TRBD1. The specimen comprised peripheral blood, sampled after pregnancy. The source of this sequence is a female donor with multiple sclerosis, enrolled in a pregnancy study. The CDR3 nucleotides read TGTGCCAGCAGTGTACAGGGGGCGCTCAACTATGGCTACACCTTC. It translates to CASSVQGALNYGYTF.